This T cell receptor beta chain comes out of a study of blood T cell repertoires in COVID-19. Study-wide background: COVID-19 samples from acute and convalescent phases originated in the United States, Italy and Spain. T cells, B-cell-depleted T cells, or PBMCs provided the cDNA or gDNA that served as material.

Germline V gene data show CDR1 as SGHNT and CDR2 as YENEEA. The junction had 8 bases not matched to a gene; V was cut back by 5 bases and J by 6 bases. The CDR3 extends over 15 amino acids. How the authors handled the data: Scientists estimated how many nucleated cells there were by amplifying reference gene primers. The assay was immunoSEQ multiplex PCR, and TCRdb's table has in-frame clones only and misses some. Clone size and V and J calls were adopted from that table, with D and trimming inferred from the DNA. The table records over 25,000 clones, 84% of them present only once. The rearrangement uses TRBV11-3 and TRBJ2-2; the match to TRBD2 covers 8 bases. This clonotype was sampled from a man aged 70 or older with active COVID-19. The specimen was peripheral blood. CDR3 region: CASSPSGTRAGELFF. For the CDR3, the DNA is TGTGCCAGCAGCCCGTCCGGGACTAGGGCCGGGGAGCTGTTTTTT.